Described below is a single T cell receptor (beta chain) sequence and its context. Its target is unknown. The CDR3 totals 16 residues. The primer mix had 60 Vbeta and 13 Jbeta primers. Sequencing used immunoSEQ multiplex PCR; TCRdb keeps in-frame clones, though not all of them. The repertoire includes about 120,000 clones, over 75% of them detected once, and 1.5% to 2% sits in the top ten. The source of the sample is a study of cytomegalovirus exposure and HLA in healthy donors. Findings and limits, study-wide: Later analysis indicated greater clonal expansion among HLA-associated TCR beta chains than among equally common other chains.

Input material: PBMCs. The clonotype was recovered from a man aged 40-49 years in good health and CMV-seronegative. The chain carries TRBV21-1 and TRBJ2-7; the table's D call, TRBD2, has no DNA check behind it. TRBV21-1 is designated a pseudogene. This CDR3 is CASRGREGFLIYEQYF. The DNA for the CDR3 is TGTGCCAGCAGGGGGAGGGAGGGATTCCTCATCTACGAGCAGTACTTC.